These 20 T cell receptor beta chains originate from one sample sequenced in a study of monozygotic twins with inflammatory bowel disease. TCRdb re-called the 5' RACE reads, yielding one record per CDR3 amino acid sequence without DNA. The sample's table shows about 110,000 distinct CDR3 sequences. Sequenced: blood. All receptors derive from a human donor with ulcerative colitis or Crohn's disease, or a healthy co-twin of an affected twin (not recorded which).

J is TRBJ2-1 and V is TRBV7-3; TCRdb selects TRBD1, and the lack of DNA leaves this call unchecked. The CDR3 extends over 15 amino acids. CDR1 is SGHTA and CDR2 is FQGTGA in the germline V gene. CDR3 loop: CASSFGGGTGNEQFF.

This chain links TRBV29-1 with TRBJ2-5; TCRdb's assignment of TRBD1 cannot be checked, as there is no DNA. From germline, CDR1 is SQVTM and CDR2 ANQGSEA. This CDR3 contains 13 residues. This chain's CDR3 is CSVDVGGEETQYF.

This rearrangement joins TRBV7-6 to TRBJ2-7; the D call from TCRdb, TRBD1, cannot be confirmed without DNA. This CDR3 region has 15 residues. Germline CDR1 is SGHVS and CDR2 is FNYEAQ. The CDR3 is CASSLVGDSSYEQYF.

The chain recombines TRBV20-1 with TRBJ1-5; TCRdb indicates TRBD1, and absent DNA this call remains unverified. Germline V gene lookup returns CDR1 DFQATT and CDR2 SNEGSKA (reference sequence). The CDR3 sequence is 17 residues long. CDR3 loop: CSAREMGTGYLDQPQHF.

V gene TRBV6-5 combines with J gene TRBJ1-1. The CDR3 consists of 13 residues. Germline CDR1 and CDR2: MNHEY and SVGAGI. The CDR3 sequence is CASSYSRGTEAFF.

The chain has TRBV28 and TRBJ1-1; TCRdb gives TRBD1 as the D gene, but with no DNA this cannot be confirmed. The CDR3 is 12 amino acids. Per the germline V gene, CDR1 is MDHEN and CDR2 is SYDVKM. CDR3 region: CASSTGSTEAFF.

The V gene is TRBV9, the J gene TRBJ2-7; TCRdb designates TRBD1, a call that cannot be tested without DNA. Per the germline V gene, CDR1 is SGDLS and CDR2 is YYNGEE. There are 16 residues in the CDR3. This chain's CDR3 is CASSVGDRGAPLEQYF.

The chain carries TRBV5-5 and TRBJ2-6; TCRdb designates TRBD1, a call that cannot be tested without DNA. Germline-derived CDR1 and CDR2 are SGHKS and YYEKEE (reference sequence). The CDR3 is made up of 17 amino acids. The CDR3 reads CASSNLGGGPGANVLTF.

The chain is built from TRBV7-9 and TRBJ1-1; TCRdb reports TRBD1, a call that lacks DNA to check it against. CDR1 and CDR2 (germline): SEHNR, FQNEAQ (reference sequence). CDR3 size: 14 residues. The CDR3 sequence: CASSLRGAVSEAFF.

The chain couples TRBV5-1 to TRBJ2-7; TCRdb reports TRBD2, a call that lacks DNA to check it against. CDR1 and CDR2 (germline): SGHRS, YFSETQ. The CDR3 contains 16 residues. CDR3 sequence reads: CASSSQTSGSSYEQYF.

The chain joins TRBV28 to TRBJ2-1; absent DNA, TCRdb's TRBD2 call cannot be checked. Germline CDR1 MDHEN, CDR2 SYDVKM. The CDR3 is 15 residues long. CDR3 region: CASRQSGGGYNEQFF. Combining the CDR3 with reference TRBV28 and TRBJ2-1 gives the whole variable domain DVKVTQSSRYLVKRTGEKVFLECVQDMDHENMFWYRQDPGLGLRLIYFSYDVKMKEKGDIPEGYSVSREKKERFSLILESASTNQTSMYLCASRQSGGGYNEQFFGPGTRLTVL.

The V gene is TRBV7-9, the J gene TRBJ1-1; TCRdb reports TRBD1, a call that lacks DNA to check it against. CDR3 length: 15 residues. CDR1 and CDR2 (germline): SEHNR, FQNEAQ (reference sequence). The CDR3 sequence: CASSLGQAINTEAFF.

J is TRBJ2-7 and V is TRBV9; the D call from TCRdb, TRBD2, cannot be confirmed without DNA. Looked up from germline, CDR1 is SGDLS and CDR2 is YYNGEE. The CDR3 is 15 residues long. The CDR3 protein is CASSELAGGSYEQYF. The full variable domain, rest sourced from reference TRBV9 and TRBJ2-7, is DSGVTQTPKHLITATGQRVTLRCSPRSGDLSVYWYQQSLDQGLQFLIQYYNGEERAKGNILERFSAQQFPDLHSELNLSSLELGDSALYFCASSELAGGSYEQYFGPGTRLTVT.

The chain recombines TRBV3-1 with TRBJ1-2; absent DNA, TCRdb's TRBD1 call cannot be checked. The CDR3 has 16 amino acids. CDR1 is LGHDT and CDR2 is YNNKEL in the germline V gene (reference sequence). The CDR3 here is CASSQDRWDRGYGYTF.

The rearrangement uses TRBV5-6 and TRBJ2-1. The CDR3 totals 13 residues. Looked up from germline, CDR1 is SGHDT and CDR2 is YYEEEE. CDR3 residues: CASSRDSYNEQFF.

The genes are TRBV12-3 or TRBV12-4 and TRBJ2-1; the TCRdb D gene call, TRBD1, has no DNA to confirm it. The CDR3 runs 13 residues. The CDR3 is CATSRGPYNEQFF.

This sequence joins TRBV20-1 and TRBJ1-6; checking the TCRdb D call of TRBD1 is not possible without DNA. There are 15 residues in the CDR3. Germline CDR1 DFQATT, CDR2 SNEGSKA (reference sequence). CDR3 loop: CSARSQGRGNSPLHF.

The CDR3 loop is CASSLAIAGVYEQYF. The rearrangement uses TRBV5-4 and TRBJ2-7; TCRdb lists TRBD1, though no DNA is available to test this call. Germline CDR1 SGHNT, CDR2 YYREEE (reference sequence). This CDR3 spans 15 amino acids.

V gene TRBV29-1 combines with J gene TRBJ2-1; TCRdb indicates TRBD1, and absent DNA this call remains unverified. Germline V lookup: CDR1 SQVTM, CDR2 ANQGSEA. The CDR3 is 14 amino acids. This CDR3 is CSVARTGDRYEQFF.

The chain carries TRBV2 and TRBJ2-5; TCRdb proposes TRBD2, but this gene call is untestable without DNA. In germline, CDR1 is SNHLY, CDR2 FYNNEI. The CDR3 has 14 residues. CDR3 region: CASSELRGAGTQYF.